A single T cell receptor (beta chain) is shown here with its context. What it recognizes is unknown. TCRdb re-called the reads with MiXCR, one entry per CDR3 protein. This sample has roughly 180,000 distinct CDR3 sequences, with about 22% found just once. The data were obtained in a study of T cell repertoires in cytomegalovirus infection. The wider study: CMV epitopes in the study were HLA-C-restricted (recently identified) and HLA-B-restricted (well studied). A matching HLA type, together with CMV infection, was signaled by public TCR beta signatures.

Findings of the study overall: HLA-C-restricted, CMV-specific TCR beta clonotypes were dominant ex vivo. Cumulated frequencies of public TCR beta families served to identify carriers of CMV plus the relevant HLA.

This receptor was identified in a human donor in good health (CMV status not recorded). Some clones in this sample may be carry-over from other donors' samples. Material: CD8+ T cells from cultured PBMCs, obtained from culture after CMV antigen stimulation.

DNA for the CDR3: TGTGCCAGCAGTGATTTCCCCAGAGGGAGAACAACTAATGAAAAACTGTTTTTT. Amino acids: CASSDFPRGRTTNEKLFF. The gene calls are TRBV6-1 and TRBJ1-4; D is unresolved. CDR1 is MNHNS and CDR2 is SASEGT in the germline V gene. Trimming cost V 3 bases and J 0 bases, with 17 bases left between them. The CDR3 contains 18 residues.